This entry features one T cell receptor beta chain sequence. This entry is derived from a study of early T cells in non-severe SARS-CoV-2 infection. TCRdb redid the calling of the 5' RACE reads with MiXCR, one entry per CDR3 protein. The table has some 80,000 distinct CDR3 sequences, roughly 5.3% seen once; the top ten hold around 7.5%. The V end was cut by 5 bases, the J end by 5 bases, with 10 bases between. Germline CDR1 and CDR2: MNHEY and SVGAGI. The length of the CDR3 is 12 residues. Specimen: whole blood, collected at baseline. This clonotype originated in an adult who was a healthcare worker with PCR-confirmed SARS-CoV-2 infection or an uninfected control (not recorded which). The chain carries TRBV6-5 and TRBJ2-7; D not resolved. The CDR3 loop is CASSPRPHEQYF. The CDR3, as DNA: TGTGCCAGCAGTCCGCGCCCCCACGAGCAGTACTTC.